Below, one TCR beta chain is given with its context. Its antigen is still unknown. No quality values exist for individual bases; no much larger clone is one base distant. Sample time point, as interpreted from the label and publication: pretreatment peripheral blood. A cohort of 25 to 30 patients with locally advanced or metastatic urothelial carcinoma, treated at Memorial Sloan Kettering on a trial protocol, was included. Peripheral blood mononuclear cells were collected pretreatment and during treatment, with between 1 and 8 total time points per patient. The Qiagen DNeasy Blood extraction kit was used to purify genomic DNA from total PBMCs and from tumor samples. PBMCs were collected pretreatment and during treatment and were isolated and stored as previously described. Taken from cysteine to phenylalanine, the CDR3 has 13 residues. The kept DNA is CDR3 alone, 39 bases in frame from the first base. V is cut back by 2 bases and J by 4 bases, with 0 bases in the junction unmatched. CDR1 is given as WNHNN and CDR2 as SYGVQD, both from the germline V gene (reference sequence).

These data come from a study of PD-L1 blockade in urothelial cancer (dated by TCRdb to the late 2010s). Context from the whole study: Every patient began therapy in the mid-2010s and was given atezolizumab 1,200 mg intravenously every 3 weeks. About 90% of the roughly 29 patients were identified as males with urothelial cancer of bladder origin, and a prior smoking history was reported by 18 of 29 patients. Patients had an ECOG performance status of 0 or 1 and had received between 0 and 3 prior chemotherapy regimens. Blood samples were analyzed at 3 weeks after treatment start (second dose) and at 6 weeks after treatment start. Blood samples gave median yields of about 150,000 T cells and around 88,000 unique TCRs, along with a median clonality of approximately 0.08. The study, an exploratory multi-omic analysis, examined somatic, immune and clinical correlates of response to PD-L1 blockade with atezolizumab in urothelial cancer. TCR sequencing covered pretreatment tumor samples and matched, serially collected peripheral blood taken before and after atezolizumab treatment. Progression-free survival longer than 6 months counted as durable clinical benefit, and TCR features were additionally tested against both progression-free and overall survival. In the same patients, pretreatment tumors underwent whole exome sequencing and RNA sequencing in addition to TCR sequencing. Nine patients reached durable clinical benefit, while roughly 22 patients did not. Pretreatment blood TCR-seq was available for about 27 patients, at least one posttreatment blood collection was obtained for around 25 patients, and tumor TCR-seq was available for around 25 patients. On the study overall, not on this receptor specifically: Greater expansion of tumor-associated TCR clones in peripheral blood 3 weeks after the start of treatment was observed in patients with durable benefit (n ≈ 22, p = 0.022). Improved progression-free and overall survival was associated with having pretreatment peripheral blood TCR clonality below the median. Because of the small sample size (n ≈ 30) and the many exploratory analyses performed, the results are intended to be regarded as hypothesis-generating.

Synthetic TCR analog templates were spiked into each PCR so that absolute template abundance could be estimated from read counts. The immunoSEQ assay was used to amplify TCRbeta CDR3 regions from genomic DNA with bias-controlled V and J gene primers. Rearranged TCRbeta segments were sequenced at approximately 20X coverage. The original pipeline was this. Sequencing errors were corrected by clustering and CDR3s were annotated against IMGT to assign V, D and J genes. Only productive TCRbeta rearrangements were used in downstream analyses, excluding out-of-frame or stop-codon sequences. Clonality was computed as one minus Shannon entropy normalized by the log of the number of unique productive sequences. Fisher's exact test with Benjamini-Hochberg correction, at a threshold of adjusted p below 0.01, was used to find clones that differed between time points or between blood and tumor. TCRdb mirrors the immuneACCESS table, restricted to in-frame sequences. Some clones are absent from its copies; in checked studies, under half trace to an unresolved V gene, and the reason for the others is unknown. V, J and clone size are taken as reported in that table, and D and trimming were inferred from the DNA itself. The sample table holds roughly 52,000 clones, of which about 80% were seen once. Less than 1.5% of the sample is taken by the ten largest.

The source was PBMCs, collected around atezolizumab (anti-PD-L1) treatment. This clonotype was obtained from a man aged 45-65 years with urothelial cancer. The rearranged chain carries TRBV10-1 and TRBJ1-2, with TRBD1 matching 8 junction bases. The DNA reads as follows: TGCGCCAGCAGTGAGACAGGGGGCTATGGCTACACCTTC. This codes for CASSETGGYGYTF.